This TCR beta chain was recorded in a study of regulatory T cells in long-lasting Graves disease. General study findings and limits: Favored usage of TRBV28, TRBJ1-2 and TRBJ2-5 was recorded in persistent disease.

The CDR3 has 15 residues. The ends lost 3 bases at V and 4 bases at J; junction bases unmatched: 3. The germline V gene encodes CDR1 LGHNA and CDR2 YNFKEQ. Time point reported: newly diagnosed GD, antithyroid drugs for less than 3 months. From RNA extracted from PBMCs, the TCR library was made. Both iRepertoire HTBI primers and Arm-PCR of CDR3 regions were used to build the TCR beta libraries. In TCRdb, the multiplex PCR reads were re-called with MiXCR into one record per CDR3 protein. The table records a few hundred thousand distinct CDR3 sequences, around 20% of them present only once. This clonotype was found many times. What it binds is not known.

The input for sequencing was peripheral blood mononuclear cells (PBMCs), taken at new diagnosis, from a patient treated with antithyroid drugs. V is TRBV4-2 and J is TRBJ2-2; 9 nucleotides match TRBD2. This TCR was recovered from a female donor with Graves disease. CDR3 bases: TGTGCCAGCAGCCAGGCGGGAGGGAGCACCGGGGAGCTGTTTTTT. Its translation: CASSQAGGSTGELFF.